This TCR beta chain was sequenced during a study of response to subunit inactivated influenza vaccine. TCRdb used MiXCR to reprocess the RT-PCR reads, holding one entry per CDR3 protein. This sample has about 780,000 distinct CDR3 sequences, with approximately 17% found just once. Sequencing was performed on PBMCs from blood, taken 4 to 6 days after vaccination. The receptor was isolated from a man over 45 who received an inactivated influenza vaccine.

Written as DNA, the CDR3 is TGCAGTGCCGCGGGCAGAAACGACTATGGCTACACCTTC. Amino acids: CSAAGRNDYGYTF. The rearrangement joins TRBV20-1 to TRBJ1-2; D is uncertain. V shed 6 bases and J shed 3 bases, with 14 bases lying between them. From germline, CDR1 is DFQATT and CDR2 SNEGSKA (reference sequence). This CDR3 has 13 residues.